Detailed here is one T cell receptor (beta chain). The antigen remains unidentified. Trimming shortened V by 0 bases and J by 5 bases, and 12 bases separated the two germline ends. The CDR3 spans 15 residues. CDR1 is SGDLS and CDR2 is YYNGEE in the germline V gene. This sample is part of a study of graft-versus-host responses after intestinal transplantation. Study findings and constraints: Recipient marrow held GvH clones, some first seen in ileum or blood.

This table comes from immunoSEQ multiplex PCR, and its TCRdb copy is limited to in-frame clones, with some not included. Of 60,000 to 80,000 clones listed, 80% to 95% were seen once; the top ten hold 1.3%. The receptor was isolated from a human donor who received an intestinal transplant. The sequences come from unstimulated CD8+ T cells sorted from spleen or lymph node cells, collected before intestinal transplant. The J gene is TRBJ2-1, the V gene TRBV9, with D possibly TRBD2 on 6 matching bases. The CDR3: CASSVAAGPHNEQFF. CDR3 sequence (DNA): TGTGCCAGCAGCGTAGCGGCGGGGCCCCACAATGAGCAGTTCTTC.